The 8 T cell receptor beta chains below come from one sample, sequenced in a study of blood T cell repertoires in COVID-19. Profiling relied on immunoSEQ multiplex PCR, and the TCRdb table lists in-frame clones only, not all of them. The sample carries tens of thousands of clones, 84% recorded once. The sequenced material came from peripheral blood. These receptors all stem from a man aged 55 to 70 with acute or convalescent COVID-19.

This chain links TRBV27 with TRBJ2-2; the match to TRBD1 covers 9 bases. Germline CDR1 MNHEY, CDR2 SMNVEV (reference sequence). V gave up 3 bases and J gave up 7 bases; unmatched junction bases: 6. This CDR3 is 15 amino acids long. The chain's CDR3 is CASSLGQGLRGELFF. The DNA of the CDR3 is TGTGCCAGCAGTTTGGGACAGGGTCTTCGCGGGGAGCTGTTTTTT.

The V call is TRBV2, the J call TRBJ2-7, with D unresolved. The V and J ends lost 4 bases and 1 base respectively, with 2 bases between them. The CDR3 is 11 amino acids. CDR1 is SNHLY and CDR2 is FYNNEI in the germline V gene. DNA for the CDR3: TGTGCCAGCAGTGCTTCCTACGAGCAGTACTTC. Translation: CASSASYEQYF. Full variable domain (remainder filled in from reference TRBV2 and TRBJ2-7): EPEVTQTPSHQVTQMGQEVILRCVPISNHLYFYWYRQILGQKVEFLVSFYNNEISEKSEIFDDQFSVERPDGSNFTLKIRSTKLEDSAMYFCASSASYEQYFGPGTRLTVT.

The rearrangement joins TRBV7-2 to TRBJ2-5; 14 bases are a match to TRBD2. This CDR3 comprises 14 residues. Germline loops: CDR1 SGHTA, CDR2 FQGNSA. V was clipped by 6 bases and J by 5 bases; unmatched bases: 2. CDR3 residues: CASRTSGGAETQYF. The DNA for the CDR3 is TGTGCCAGCAGGACTAGCGGGGGGGCGGAGACCCAGTACTTC. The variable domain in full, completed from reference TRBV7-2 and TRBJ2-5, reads GAGVSQSPSNKVTEKGKDVELRCDPISGHTALYWYRQSLGQGLEFLIYFQGNSAPDKSGLPSDRFSAERTGGSVSTLTIQRTQQEDSAVYLCASRTSGGAETQYFGPGTRLLVL.

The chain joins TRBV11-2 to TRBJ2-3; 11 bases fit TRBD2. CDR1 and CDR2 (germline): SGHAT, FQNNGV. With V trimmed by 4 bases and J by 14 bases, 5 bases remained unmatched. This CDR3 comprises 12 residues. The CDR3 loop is CASSSTSGVRYF. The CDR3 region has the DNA TGTGCCAGCAGCTCGACTAGCGGGGTGAGGTATTTT. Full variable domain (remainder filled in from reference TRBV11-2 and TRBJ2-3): EAGVAQSPRYKIIEKRQSVAFWCNPISGHATLYWYQQILGQGPKLLIQFQNNGVVDDSQLPKDRFSAERLKGVDSTLKIQPAKLEDSAVYLCASSSTSGVRYFGPGTRLTVL.

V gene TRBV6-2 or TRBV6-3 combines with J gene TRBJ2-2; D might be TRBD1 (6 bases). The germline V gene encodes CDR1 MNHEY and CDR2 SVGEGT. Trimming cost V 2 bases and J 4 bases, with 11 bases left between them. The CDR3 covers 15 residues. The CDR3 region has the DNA TGTGCCAGCAGTTACCGGACAGACCCCACCGGGGAGCTGTTTTTT. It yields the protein CASSYRTDPTGELFF.

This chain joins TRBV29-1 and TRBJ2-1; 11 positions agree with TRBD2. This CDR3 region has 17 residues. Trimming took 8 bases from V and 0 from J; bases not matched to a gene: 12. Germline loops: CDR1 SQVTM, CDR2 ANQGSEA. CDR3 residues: CSPKGLAAGSSYNEQFF. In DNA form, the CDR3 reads TGCAGCCCCAAGGGACTAGCGGCCGGGAGCTCCTACAATGAGCAGTTCTTC.

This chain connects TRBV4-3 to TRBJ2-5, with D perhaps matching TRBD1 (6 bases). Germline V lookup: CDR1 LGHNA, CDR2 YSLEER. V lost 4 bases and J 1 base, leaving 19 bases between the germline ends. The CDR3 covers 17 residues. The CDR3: CASSPQRRGLGQETQYF. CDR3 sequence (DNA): TGCGCCAGCAGCCCCCAACGCAGGGGTTTGGGCCAAGAGACCCAGTACTTC.

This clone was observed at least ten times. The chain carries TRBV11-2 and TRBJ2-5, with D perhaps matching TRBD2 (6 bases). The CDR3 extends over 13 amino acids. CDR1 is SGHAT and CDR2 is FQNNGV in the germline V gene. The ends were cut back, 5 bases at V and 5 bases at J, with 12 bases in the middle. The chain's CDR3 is CASSTGLRETQYF. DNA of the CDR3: TGTGCCAGCAGCACCGGACTACGGGAGACCCAGTACTTC.